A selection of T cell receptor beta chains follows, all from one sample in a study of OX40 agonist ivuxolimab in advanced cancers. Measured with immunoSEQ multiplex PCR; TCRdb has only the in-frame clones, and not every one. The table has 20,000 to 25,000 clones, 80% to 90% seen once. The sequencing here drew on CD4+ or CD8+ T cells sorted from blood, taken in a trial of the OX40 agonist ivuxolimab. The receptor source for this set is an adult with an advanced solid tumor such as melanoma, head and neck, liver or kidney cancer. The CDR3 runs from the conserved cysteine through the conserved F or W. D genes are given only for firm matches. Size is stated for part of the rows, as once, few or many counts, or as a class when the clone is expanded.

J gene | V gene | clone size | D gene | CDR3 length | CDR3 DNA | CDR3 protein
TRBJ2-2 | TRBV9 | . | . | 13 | TGTGCCAGCAGACATACAGGAACCGGGGAGCTGTTTTTT | CASRHTGTGELFF
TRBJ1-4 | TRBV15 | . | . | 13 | TGTGCCGCGGGGGGTTCAACTAATGAAAAACTGTTTTTT | CAAGGSTNEKLFF
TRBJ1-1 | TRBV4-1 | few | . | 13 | TGCGCCAGCAGCCAAACGGTCAGGGGCACAGCTTTCTTT | CASSQTVRGTAFF
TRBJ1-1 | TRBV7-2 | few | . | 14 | TGTGCCAGCAGCTTGGGGATTATGGGGACTGAAGCTTTCTTT | CASSLGIMGTEAFF
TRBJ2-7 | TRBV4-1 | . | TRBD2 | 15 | TGCGCCAGCAGCCAAGTGATAGCGGGGACCTACGAGCAGTACTTC | CASSQVIAGTYEQYF
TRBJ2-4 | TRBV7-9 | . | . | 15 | TGTGCCAGCAGCTTAGATGGGCCAGGGAAAAACATTCAGTACTTC | CASSLDGPGKNIQYF
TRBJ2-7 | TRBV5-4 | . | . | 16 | TGTGCCAGCAGCTTGGTGGGCGGGATGAGCTCCTACGAGCAGTACTTC | CASSLVGGMSSYEQYF
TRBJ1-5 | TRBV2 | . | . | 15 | TGTGCCAGCAGCCCATCGGACGGGTTGAATCAGCCCCAGCATTTT | CASSPSDGLNQPQHF
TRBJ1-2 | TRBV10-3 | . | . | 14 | TGTGCCATCAGTGAGCCTACAGCAGCCTATGGCTACACCTTC | CAISEPTAAYGYTF
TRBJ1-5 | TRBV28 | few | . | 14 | TGTGCCAGCAGCACCCCGACAGTCAATCAGCCCCAGCATTTT | CASSTPTVNQPQHF
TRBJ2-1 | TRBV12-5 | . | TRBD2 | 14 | TGTGCTAGCGGACCGGGACTAGCATACAATGAGCAGTTCTTC | CASGPGLAYNEQFF
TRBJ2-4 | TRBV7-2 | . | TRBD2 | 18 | TGTGCCAGCAGCCATCAGGGACTAGCGGGGGTGCCTGGAAACATTCAGTACTTC | CASSHQGLAGVPGNIQYF